The 5 T cell receptor beta chains listed next were all sequenced from one sample in a study of blood T cell repertoires in COVID-19. Using immunoSEQ multiplex PCR, the repertoire was profiled, and TCRdb retains in-frame clones only, with some absent. Of roughly 24,000 clones listed, about 92% are singletons. The source material was peripheral blood. The receptors were sampled from a human donor in a cohort sampled during active COVID-19.

This clone was observed once. This chain joins TRBV9 and TRBJ2-2; D remains unclear. Germline V gene lookup returns CDR1 SGDLS and CDR2 YYNGEE. The CDR3 runs 13 residues. With 4 bases removed from V and 4 bases from J, the gap between germline ends came to 8 bases. For the CDR3, the DNA is TGTGCCAGCAGCCTCGACACCACCGGGGAGCTGTTTTTT. This sequence encodes CASSLDTTGELFF.

This chain uses TRBV7-6 with TRBJ2-5; 9 bases align to TRBD2. Germline loops: CDR1 SGHVS, CDR2 FNYEAQ. The V segment lost 6 bases and the J segment 3 bases; nucleotides outside the gene matches: 8. This CDR3 spans 15 amino acids. CDR3 residues: CASSQPGLAEETQYF. The CDR3 bases are TGTGCCAGCAGTCAACCGGGACTAGCTGAAGAGACCCAGTACTTC.

This clone was recorded once. The rearrangement joins TRBV13 to TRBJ2-5, with D possibly being TRBD2 (6 bases). Trimming cost V 6 bases and J 5 bases, with 13 bases left between them. CDR3 length: 13 residues. Germline-derived CDR1 and CDR2 are PRHDT and FYEKMQ (reference sequence). In DNA form, the CDR3 reads TGTGCCAGCAGGACTAGTGGGTGGGAGACCCAGTACTTC. This translates into CASRTSGWETQYF.

The V and J genes are TRBV5-1 and TRBJ2-6, with TRBD1 matching 8 bases. The CDR3 has 17 residues. Trimming took 4 bases from V and 0 from J; bases not matched to a gene: 6. Per the germline V gene, CDR1 is SGHRS and CDR2 is YFSETQ. CDR3 sequence: CASSTGTGPSGANVLTF. CDR3 bases: TGCGCCAGCAGCACCGGGACAGGACCCTCTGGGGCCAACGTCCTGACTTTC.

The chain combines TRBV19 with TRBJ1-2, with D tentatively TRBD1 (6 bases). The CDR3 loop spans 15 amino acids. Germline V gene data show CDR1 as LNHDA and CDR2 as SQIVND (reference sequence). V was cut by 3 bases and J by 2 bases, with 13 bases left in between. The CDR3 coding sequence is TGTGCCAGTAGTATTTCTGGACAGCCGAACTATGGCTACACCTTC. This translates into CASSISGQPNYGYTF.